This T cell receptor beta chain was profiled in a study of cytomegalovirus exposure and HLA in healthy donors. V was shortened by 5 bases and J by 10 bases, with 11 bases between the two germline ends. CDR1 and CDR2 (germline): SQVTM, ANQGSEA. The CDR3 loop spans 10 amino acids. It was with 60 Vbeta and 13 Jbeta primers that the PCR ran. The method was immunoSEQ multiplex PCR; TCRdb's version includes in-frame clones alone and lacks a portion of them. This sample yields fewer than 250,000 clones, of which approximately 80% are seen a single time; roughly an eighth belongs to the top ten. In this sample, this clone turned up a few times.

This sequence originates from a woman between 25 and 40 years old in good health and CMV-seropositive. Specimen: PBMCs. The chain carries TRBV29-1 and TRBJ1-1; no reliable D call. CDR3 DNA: TGCAGCGTTCAAGGCGTTGTAGCTTTCTTT. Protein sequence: CSVQGVVAFF.